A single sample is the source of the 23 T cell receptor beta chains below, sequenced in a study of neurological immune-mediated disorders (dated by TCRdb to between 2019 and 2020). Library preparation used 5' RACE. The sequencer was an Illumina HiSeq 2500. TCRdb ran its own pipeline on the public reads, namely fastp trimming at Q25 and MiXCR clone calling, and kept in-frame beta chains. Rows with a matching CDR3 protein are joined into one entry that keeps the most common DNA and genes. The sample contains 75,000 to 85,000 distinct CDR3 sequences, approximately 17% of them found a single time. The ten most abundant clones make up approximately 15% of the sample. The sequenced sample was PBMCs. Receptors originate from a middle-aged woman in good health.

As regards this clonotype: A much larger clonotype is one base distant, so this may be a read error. CDR3: CVSSSLQGGVTEAFF. Written as DNA, the CDR3 is TGTGTCAGCAGCTCTCTCCAAGGGGGGGTCACTGAAGCTTTCTTT. The chain links TRBV7-2 to TRBJ1-1; the D gene is possibly TRBD1 (6 bases). CDR3 length: 15 residues. In germline, CDR1 is SGHTA, CDR2 FQGNSA.

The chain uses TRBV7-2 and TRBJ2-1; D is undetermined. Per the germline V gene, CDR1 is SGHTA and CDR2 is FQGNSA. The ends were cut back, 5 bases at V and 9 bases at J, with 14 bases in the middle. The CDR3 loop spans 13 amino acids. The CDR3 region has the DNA TGTGCCAGCAGCCGAAAGAGCCCCAGTGAGCAGTTCTTC. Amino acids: CASSRKSPSEQFF. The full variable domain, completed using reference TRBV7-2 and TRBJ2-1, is GAGVSQSPSNKVTEKGKDVELRCDPISGHTALYWYRQSLGQGLEFLIYFQGNSAPDKSGLPSDRFSAERTGGSVSTLTIQRTQQEDSAVYLCASSRKSPSEQFFGPGTRLTVL.

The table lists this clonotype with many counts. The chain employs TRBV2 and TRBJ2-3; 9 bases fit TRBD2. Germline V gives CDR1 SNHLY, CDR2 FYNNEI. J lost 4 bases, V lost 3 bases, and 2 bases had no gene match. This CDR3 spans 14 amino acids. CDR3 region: CASSDQRGADTQYF. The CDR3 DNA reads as TGTGCCAGCAGTGATCAGCGGGGGGCAGATACGCAGTATTTT.

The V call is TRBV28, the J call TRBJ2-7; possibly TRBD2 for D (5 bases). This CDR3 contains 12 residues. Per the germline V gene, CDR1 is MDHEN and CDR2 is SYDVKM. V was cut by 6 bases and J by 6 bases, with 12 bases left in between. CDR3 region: CASSRWRSEQYF. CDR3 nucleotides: TGTGCCAGCAGCAGGTGGAGGTCCGAGCAGTACTTC.

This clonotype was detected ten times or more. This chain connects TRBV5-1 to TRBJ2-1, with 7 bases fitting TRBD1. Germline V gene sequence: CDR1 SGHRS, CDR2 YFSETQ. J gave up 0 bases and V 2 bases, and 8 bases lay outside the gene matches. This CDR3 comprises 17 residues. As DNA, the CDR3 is TGCGCCAGCAGCTTCCCAACAGGGGAGAGCTCCTACAATGAGCAGTTCTTC. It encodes CASSFPTGESSYNEQFF. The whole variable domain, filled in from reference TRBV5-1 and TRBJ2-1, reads KAGVTQTPRYLIKTRGQQVTLSCSPISGHRSVSWYQQTPGQGLQFLFEYFSETQRNKGNFPGRFSGRQFSNSRSEMNVSTLELGDSALYLCASSFPTGESSYNEQFFGPGTRLTVL.

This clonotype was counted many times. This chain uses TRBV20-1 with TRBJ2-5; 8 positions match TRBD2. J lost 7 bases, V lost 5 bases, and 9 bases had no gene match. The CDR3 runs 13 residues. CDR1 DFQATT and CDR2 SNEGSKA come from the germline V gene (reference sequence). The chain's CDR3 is CSASRGGEGTQYF. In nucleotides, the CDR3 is TGCAGTGCTTCCCGGGGGGGGGAGGGGACCCAGTACTTC.

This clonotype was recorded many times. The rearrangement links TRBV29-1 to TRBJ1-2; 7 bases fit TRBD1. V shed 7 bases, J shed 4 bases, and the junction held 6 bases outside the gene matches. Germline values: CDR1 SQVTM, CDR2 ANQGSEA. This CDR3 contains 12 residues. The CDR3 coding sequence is TGCAGCGCCCGGGACAGCGGCTATGGCTACACCTTC. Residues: CSARDSGYGYTF.

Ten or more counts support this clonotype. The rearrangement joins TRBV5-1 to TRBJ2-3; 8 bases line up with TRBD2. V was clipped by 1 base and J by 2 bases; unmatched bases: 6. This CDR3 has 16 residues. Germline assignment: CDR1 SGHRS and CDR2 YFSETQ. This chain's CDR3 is CASSLKAGDPTDTQYF. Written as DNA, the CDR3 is TGCGCCAGCAGCTTGAAAGCGGGGGACCCCACAGATACGCAGTATTTT.

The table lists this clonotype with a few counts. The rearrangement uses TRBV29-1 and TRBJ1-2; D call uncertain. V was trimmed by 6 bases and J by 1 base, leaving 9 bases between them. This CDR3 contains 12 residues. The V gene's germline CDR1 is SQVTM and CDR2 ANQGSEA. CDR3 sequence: CSVLGNNYGYTF. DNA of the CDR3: TGCAGCGTCCTGGGAAATAACTATGGCTACACCTTC.

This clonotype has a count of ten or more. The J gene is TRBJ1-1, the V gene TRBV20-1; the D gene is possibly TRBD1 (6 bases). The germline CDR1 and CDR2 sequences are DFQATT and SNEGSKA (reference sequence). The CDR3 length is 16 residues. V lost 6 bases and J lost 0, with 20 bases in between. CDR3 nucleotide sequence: TGCAGTGCCGACCGGAGGGGGGGTGGAATGAACACTGAAGCTTTCTTT. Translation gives CSADRRGGGMNTEAFF.

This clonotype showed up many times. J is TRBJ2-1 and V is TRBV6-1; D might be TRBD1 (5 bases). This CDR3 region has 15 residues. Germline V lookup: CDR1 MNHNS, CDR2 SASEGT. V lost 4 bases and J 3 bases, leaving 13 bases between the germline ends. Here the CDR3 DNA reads TGTGCCAGCAGTGTACTGGGGCTGAACTACAATGAGCAGTTCTTC. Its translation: CASSVLGLNYNEQFF.

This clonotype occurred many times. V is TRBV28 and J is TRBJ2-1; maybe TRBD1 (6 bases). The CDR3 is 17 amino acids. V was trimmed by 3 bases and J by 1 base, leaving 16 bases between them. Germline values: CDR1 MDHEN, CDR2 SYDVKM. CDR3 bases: TGTGCCAGCAGTTTTTTACCAGGGACACGATCCTACAATGAGCAGTTCTTC. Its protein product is CASSFLPGTRSYNEQFF. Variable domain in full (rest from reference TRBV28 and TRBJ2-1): DVKVTQSSRYLVKRTGEKVFLECVQDMDHENMFWYRQDPGLGLRLIYFSYDVKMKEKGDIPEGYSVSREKKERFSLILESASTNQTSMYLCASSFLPGTRSYNEQFFGPGTRLTVL.

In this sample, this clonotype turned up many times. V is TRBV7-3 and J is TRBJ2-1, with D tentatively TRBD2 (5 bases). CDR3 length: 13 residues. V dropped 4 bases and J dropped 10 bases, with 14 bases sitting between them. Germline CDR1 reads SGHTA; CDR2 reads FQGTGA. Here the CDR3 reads CASSYYEGREQFF. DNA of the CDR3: TGTGCCAGCAGCTACTATGAAGGGAGAGAGCAGTTCTTC.

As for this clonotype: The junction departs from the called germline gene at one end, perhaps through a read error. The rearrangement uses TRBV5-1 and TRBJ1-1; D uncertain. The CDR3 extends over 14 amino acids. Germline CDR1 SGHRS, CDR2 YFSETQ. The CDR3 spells CASSFSGINTEALF. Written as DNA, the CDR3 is TGCGCCAGCAGCTTTAGTGGCATTAACACTGAAGCTTTATTT.

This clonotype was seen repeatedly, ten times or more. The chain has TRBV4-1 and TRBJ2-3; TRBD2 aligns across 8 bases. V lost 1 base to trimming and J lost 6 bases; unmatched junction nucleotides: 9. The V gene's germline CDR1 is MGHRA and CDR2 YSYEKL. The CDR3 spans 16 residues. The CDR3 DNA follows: TGCGCCAGCAGCCAAGGTGAACCGGGGGGGCTGGATACGCAGTATTTT. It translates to CASSQGEPGGLDTQYF.

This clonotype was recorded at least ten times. CDR3 residues: CASSQAIPGLAGVQETQYF. The CDR3 region has the DNA TGTGCCAGCAGCCAAGCCATACCGGGACTAGCGGGGGTACAAGAGACCCAGTACTTC. The rearrangement links TRBV4-2 to TRBJ2-5; 14 bases are shared with TRBD2. The germline V gene has CDR1 LGHNA and CDR2 YNFKEQ. Germline trimming cut 1 base from V and 2 bases from J; bases unmatched to any gene: 9. The CDR3 has 19 residues.

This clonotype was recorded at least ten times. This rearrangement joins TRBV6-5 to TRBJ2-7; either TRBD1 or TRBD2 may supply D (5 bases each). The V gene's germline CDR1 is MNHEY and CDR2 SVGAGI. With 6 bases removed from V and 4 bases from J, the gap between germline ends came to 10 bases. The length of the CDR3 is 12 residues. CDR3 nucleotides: TGTGCCAGCAGCCGTTGGGGGTACGAGCAGTACTTC. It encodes CASSRWGYEQYF.

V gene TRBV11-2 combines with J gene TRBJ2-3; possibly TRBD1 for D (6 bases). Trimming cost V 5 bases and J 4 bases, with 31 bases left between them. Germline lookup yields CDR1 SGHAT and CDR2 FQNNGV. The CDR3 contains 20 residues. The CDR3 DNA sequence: TGTGCCAGCAGCCACCCGCCCAGGGGATGGCACGGACACACTTCAGATACGCAGTATTTT. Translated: CASSHPPRGWHGHTSDTQYF. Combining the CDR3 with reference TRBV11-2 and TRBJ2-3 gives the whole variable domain EAGVAQSPRYKIIEKRQSVAFWCNPISGHATLYWYQQILGQGPKLLIQFQNNGVVDDSQLPKDRFSAERLKGVDSTLKIQPAKLEDSAVYLCASSHPPRGWHGHTSDTQYFGPGTRLTVL.

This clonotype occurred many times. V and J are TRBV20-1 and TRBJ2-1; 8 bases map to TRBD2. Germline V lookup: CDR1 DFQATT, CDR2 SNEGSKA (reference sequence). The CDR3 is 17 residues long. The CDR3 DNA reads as TGCAGAACCGACTTCGGACTAGCTCTCCCCTCCTACAATGAGCAGTTCTTC. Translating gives CRTDFGLALPSYNEQFF.

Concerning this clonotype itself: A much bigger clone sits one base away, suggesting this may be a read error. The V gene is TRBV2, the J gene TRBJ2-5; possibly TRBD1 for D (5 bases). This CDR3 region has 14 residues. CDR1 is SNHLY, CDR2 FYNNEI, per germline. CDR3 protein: CTSSEVTFQGTQYF. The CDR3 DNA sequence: TGTACCAGCAGTGAAGTGACGTTCCAGGGGACCCAGTACTTC.

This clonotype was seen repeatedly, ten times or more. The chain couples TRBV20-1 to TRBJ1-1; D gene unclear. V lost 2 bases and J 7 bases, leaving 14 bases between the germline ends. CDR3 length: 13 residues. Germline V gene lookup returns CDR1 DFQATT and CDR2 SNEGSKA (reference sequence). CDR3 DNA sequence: TGCAGTGCTAGATACAACAGTATTGGTGAAGCTTTCTTT. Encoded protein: CSARYNSIGEAFF.

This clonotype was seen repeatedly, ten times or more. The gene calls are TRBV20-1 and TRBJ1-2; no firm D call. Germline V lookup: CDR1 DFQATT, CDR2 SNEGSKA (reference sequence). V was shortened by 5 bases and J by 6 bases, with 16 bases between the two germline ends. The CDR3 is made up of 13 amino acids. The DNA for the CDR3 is TGCAGTGCTCCAACCGGAGGAGGCCATGGCTACACCTTC. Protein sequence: CSAPTGGGHGYTF.

CDR3 loop: CASGPSINEQFF. The CDR3 DNA follows: TGTGCTAGTGGTCCATCAATAAATGAGCAGTTCTTC. The chain employs TRBV12-5 and TRBJ2-1; D is uncertain. CDR1 and CDR2 from the germline V gene are LGHNT and FRNRAP. This CDR3 has 12 amino acids. Trimming shortened V by 5 bases and J by 7 bases, and 9 bases separated the two germline ends.